Given below is one T cell receptor (beta chain) in context. Its antigen is still unknown. A second PCR, run for roughly 6 to 11 cycles, used a sample-barcoded 5' primer plus a J-beta primer mix. In TCRdb, the 5' RACE reads were re-called with MiXCR into one record per CDR3 protein. The sample gives under 2,000,000 distinct CDR3 sequences, just under 50% of which show up once; approximately 2.1% is in the top ten. This sample was taken from a study of blood T cells in healthy people across ages. Findings and caveats of the study: Researchers judged that diversity estimates from one million T cells fell short of true values. PBMCs went unsorted, and a conclusive naive versus antigen-experienced comparison was therefore prevented.

The sequenced material came from blood. The TCR comes from a woman in her forties in good health.

This chain's CDR3 is CASSIDRGLNNEQYF. CDR3 in DNA: TGTGCCAGCAGCATCGACAGGGGGTTAAACAATGAGCAGTACTTC. V and J are TRBV7-9 and TRBJ2-1, with 9 positions matching TRBD1. The DNA end is more similar to TRBJ2-7, so the J call may be wrong. CDR3 length: 15 amino acids. Looked up from germline, CDR1 is SEHNR and CDR2 is FQNEAQ (reference sequence).